A selection of T cell receptor beta chains follows, all from one sample in a study of PD-1 blockade in mismatch repair-deficient tumors. Produced via immunoSEQ multiplex PCR; TCRdb's table is partial and in-frame only. This sample has 75,000 to 85,000 clones, with about 84% found just once. The input for sequencing was peripheral blood, taken 12 weeks after starting pembrolizumab. The receptors were gathered from an adult with mismatch repair-deficient cancer. CDR3s include the opening cysteine and the closing phenylalanine or tryptophan. A D gene is named only where the DNA matches it firmly. The size entry is marked missing in some rows and otherwise reads once, few, many or a size class.

cdr3_nt: TGTGCCAGCAGTTTGGCAGGGGTGGGCTACGAGCAGTACTTC
cdr3_aa: CASSLAGVGYEQYF
clone_size: -
d_call: -
j_call: TRBJ2-7
v_call: TRBV27

cdr3_nt: TGTGCCAGCAGTTACTTGCGACAGGACACTGAAGCTTTCTTT
cdr3_aa: CASSYLRQDTEAFF
clone_size: -
d_call: -
j_call: TRBJ1-1
v_call: TRBV6-5

cdr3_nt: TGTGCCAGCAGCGTATGGACGGGGGGAACCAATGAGCAGTTCTTC
cdr3_aa: CASSVWTGGTNEQFF
clone_size: -
d_call: TRBD2
j_call: TRBJ2-1
v_call: TRBV9

cdr3_nt: TGTGCCAGCAGCTTCGGGACAGGCGCGAGGAGGGCAGATACGCAGTATTTT
cdr3_aa: CASSFGTGARRADTQYF
clone_size: -
d_call: TRBD1
j_call: TRBJ2-3
v_call: TRBV13

cdr3_nt: TGTGCCAGCAGCTTAGTCTCTGGGGGTGAGCAGTTCTTC
cdr3_aa: CASSLVSGGEQFF
clone_size: -
d_call: -
j_call: TRBJ2-1
v_call: TRBV11-3

cdr3_nt: TGTGCCAGCAGCTTCACTAGGAACTCCGAGCAGTACTTC
cdr3_aa: CASSFTRNSEQYF
clone_size: -
d_call: -
j_call: TRBJ2-7
v_call: TRBV11-3

cdr3_nt: TGTGCCAGCAGTTACTTCACAGGTTCCAATGAGCAGTTCTTC
cdr3_aa: CASSYFTGSNEQFF
clone_size: -
d_call: -
j_call: TRBJ2-1
v_call: TRBV6-5

cdr3_nt: TGCGCCAGCAGCCAAGATTCCCGTGTGGGGACCCAGTACTTC
cdr3_aa: CASSQDSRVGTQYF
clone_size: once
d_call: -
j_call: TRBJ2-5
v_call: TRBV4-3

cdr3_nt: TGTGCCAGCAGCGGGGGAGGGCCCCAACAAGAGACCCAGTACTTC
cdr3_aa: CASSGGGPQQETQYF
clone_size: -
d_call: TRBD2
j_call: TRBJ2-5
v_call: TRBV9

cdr3_nt: TGTGCCAGCAGTTTTGGACAGTCGAACACTGAAGCTTTCTTT
cdr3_aa: CASSFGQSNTEAFF
clone_size: -
d_call: -
j_call: TRBJ1-1
v_call: TRBV27

cdr3_nt: TGTGCCAGCAGCGTAGTGGGACACTCCTACAATGAGCAGTTCTTC
cdr3_aa: CASSVVGHSYNEQFF
clone_size: -
d_call: -
j_call: TRBJ2-1
v_call: TRBV9

cdr3_nt: TGTGCCAGCTCATACGGCTTGTCCACCGGGGAGCTGTTTTTT
cdr3_aa: CASSYGLSTGELFF
clone_size: -
d_call: -
j_call: TRBJ2-2
v_call: TRBV6-6

cdr3_nt: TGTGCCAGCAGTGAAATGGGCGTCGAGTACTTC
cdr3_aa: CASSEMGVEYF
clone_size: -
d_call: -
j_call: TRBJ2-7
v_call: TRBV6-4

cdr3_nt: TGTGCCAGCCGGGAGCGGCTAGCCAACACCGGGGAGCTGTTTTTT
cdr3_aa: CASRERLANTGELFF
clone_size: few
d_call: -
j_call: TRBJ2-2
v_call: TRBV19

cdr3_nt: TGCGCCAGCAGCCAAGAGGGACAGTTCAATCAGCCCCAGCATTTT
cdr3_aa: CASSQEGQFNQPQHF
clone_size: -
d_call: TRBD1
j_call: TRBJ1-5
v_call: TRBV4-1

cdr3_nt: TGTGCCAGTAGTACCAGGGACCATCCCTACGAGCAGTACTTC
cdr3_aa: CASSTRDHPYEQYF
clone_size: -
d_call: -
j_call: TRBJ2-7
v_call: TRBV19

cdr3_nt: TGTGCCAGTAGAGATCCCGGGACAGGGATGGGAGGAAGGACTGAAGCTTTCTTT
cdr3_aa: CASRDPGTGMGGRTEAFF
clone_size: -
d_call: TRBD1
j_call: TRBJ1-1
v_call: TRBV19

cdr3_nt: TGTGCCAGCAGCTTCCCCGGGGAAACCTACGAGCAGTACTTC
cdr3_aa: CASSFPGETYEQYF
clone_size: -
d_call: -
j_call: TRBJ2-7
v_call: TRBV11-3

cdr3_nt: TGCAGCGTTTCCGGACAGGGGAGCTCCTACGAGCAGTACTTC
cdr3_aa: CSVSGQGSSYEQYF
clone_size: -
d_call: TRBD1
j_call: TRBJ2-7
v_call: TRBV29-1

cdr3_nt: TGCGCCAGCAGCTTGGCAGGGGACAATGAGCAGTTCTTC
cdr3_aa: CASSLAGDNEQFF
clone_size: -
d_call: -
j_call: TRBJ2-1
v_call: TRBV5-1

cdr3_nt: TGTGCCAGCGGACTACCCGGGACTAGCGTGGGGGAGCAGTTCTTC
cdr3_aa: CASGLPGTSVGEQFF
clone_size: few
d_call: TRBD2
j_call: TRBJ2-1
v_call: TRBV27

cdr3_nt: TGTGCCAGCAGTTACTCGCGAGGGGCTGGCTACACCTTC
cdr3_aa: CASSYSRGAGYTF
clone_size: -
d_call: -
j_call: TRBJ1-2
v_call: TRBV6-6

cdr3_nt: TGTGCCTGGGCATCAAGCTCCTACAATGAGCAGTTCTTC
cdr3_aa: CAWASSSYNEQFF
clone_size: -
d_call: -
j_call: TRBJ2-1
v_call: TRBV30

cdr3_nt: TGTGCCATCAGTGATATGAGCGGGAGCACCGGCGAGCAGTACTTC
cdr3_aa: CAISDMSGSTGEQYF
clone_size: few
d_call: TRBD2
j_call: TRBJ2-7
v_call: TRBV10-3

cdr3_nt: TGTGCCAGCAGCTTAGTTTTTACTGAAGCTTTCTTT
cdr3_aa: CASSLVFTEAFF
clone_size: -
d_call: -
j_call: TRBJ1-1
v_call: TRBV7-2

cdr3_nt: TGCGCCAGCAGCTCATCATCGTGGGACAGGGTTATGAGCTATGGCTACACCTTC
cdr3_aa: CASSSSSWDRVMSYGYTF
clone_size: -
d_call: TRBD1
j_call: TRBJ1-2
v_call: TRBV5-1

cdr3_nt: TGTGCCATCAGTGAGTCTGTCAGGGGTTTAACTGAAGCTTTCTTT
cdr3_aa: CAISESVRGLTEAFF
clone_size: -
d_call: -
j_call: TRBJ1-1
v_call: TRBV10-3

cdr3_nt: TGCGCCAGCAGCTCTCTCCCGGGACTAGAAACCTACGAGCAGTACTTC
cdr3_aa: CASSSLPGLETYEQYF
clone_size: -
d_call: TRBD2
j_call: TRBJ2-7
v_call: TRBV5-1